This paragraph reports one TCR beta chain. This record belongs to a study of T cell changes during pregnancy in multiple sclerosis. Some clones are missing from TCRdb's copy, which holds only in-frame ones; the method was immunoSEQ multiplex PCR. The table has about 14,000 clones, 88% seen once. The TCR originated in a female donor with multiple sclerosis, enrolled in a pregnancy study. The source was CD8+ T cells from peripheral blood mononuclear cells, collected in the first trimester of pregnancy.

The CDR3 spells CASSFYWAPGITYEQYF. The CDR3 DNA reads TGTGCCAGCAGCTTTTATTGGGCCCCGGGGATAACATACGAGCAGTACTTC. V is TRBV5-6 and J is TRBJ2-7, with D tentatively TRBD2 (5 bases). Looked up from germline, CDR1 is SGHDT and CDR2 is YYEEEE. This CDR3 has 17 amino acids. V was shortened by 2 bases and J by 4 bases, with 22 bases between the two germline ends.